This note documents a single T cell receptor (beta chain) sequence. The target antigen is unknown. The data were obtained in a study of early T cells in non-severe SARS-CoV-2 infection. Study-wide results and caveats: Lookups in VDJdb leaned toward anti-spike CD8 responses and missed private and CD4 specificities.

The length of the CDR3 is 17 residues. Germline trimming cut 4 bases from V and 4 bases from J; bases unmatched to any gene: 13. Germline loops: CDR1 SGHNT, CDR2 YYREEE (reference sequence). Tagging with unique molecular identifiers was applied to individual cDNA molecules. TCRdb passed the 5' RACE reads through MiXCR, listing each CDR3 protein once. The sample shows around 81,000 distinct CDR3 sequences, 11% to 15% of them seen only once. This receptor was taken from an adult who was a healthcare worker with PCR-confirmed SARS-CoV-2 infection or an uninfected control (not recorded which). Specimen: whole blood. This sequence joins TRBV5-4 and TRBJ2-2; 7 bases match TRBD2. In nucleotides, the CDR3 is TGTGCCAGCAGCCACCTGGGACTCCCGGGGGGCACCGGGGAGCTGTTTTTT. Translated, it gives CASSHLGLPGGTGELFF.